These 30 T cell receptor beta chains came from one sample sequenced in a study of cytomegalovirus exposure and HLA in healthy donors. The PCR had 60 Vbeta and 13 Jbeta primers. TCRdb keeps only in-frame clones here, not all; method: immunoSEQ multiplex PCR. The sample holds about 130,000 clones, around 75% seen once. The source material was PBMCs. These receptors all come from a man aged 25 to 40 in good health and CMV-seronegative.

The chain joins TRBV18 to TRBJ2-1; D might be TRBD2 (5 bases). V was pared by 0 bases and J by 2 bases, with 8 bases between. CDR1 is KGHSH and CDR2 is LQKENI in the germline V gene. The CDR3 spans 15 residues. CDR3 nucleotides: TGTGCCAGCTCACCACCGGTGACTACCTACAATGAGCAGTTCTTC. This translates into CASSPPVTTYNEQFF.

The chain links TRBV4-1 to TRBJ2-3; TRBD1 matches 9 bases. Germline lookup yields CDR1 MGHRA and CDR2 YSYEKL. The junction had 14 bases not matched to a gene; V was cut back by 4 bases and J by 9 bases. The CDR3 has 16 residues. DNA of the CDR3: TGCGCCAGCAGCCTCCTCCCGGGACAGGGAGGAGAGACGCAGTATTTT. Its translation: CASSLLPGQGGETQYF.

The V gene is TRBV5-1, the J gene TRBJ1-2; TRBD1 agrees at 12 bases. The junction had 4 bases not matched to a gene; V was cut back by 3 bases and J by 4 bases. Germline V lookup: CDR1 SGHRS, CDR2 YFSETQ. The CDR3 is 15 residues long. The CDR3 protein is CASSWDRGPAYGYTF. In nucleotides, the CDR3 is TGCGCCAGCAGCTGGGACAGGGGGCCGGCCTATGGCTACACCTTC. The full variable domain, completed using reference TRBV5-1 and TRBJ1-2, is KAGVTQTPRYLIKTRGQQVTLSCSPISGHRSVSWYQQTPGQGLQFLFEYFSETQRNKGNFPGRFSGRQFSNSRSEMNVSTLELGDSALYLCASSWDRGPAYGYTFGSGTRLTVV.

V and J are TRBV11-3 and TRBJ2-2; no definite D call. There are 14 residues in the CDR3. The ends were cut back, 5 bases at V and 6 bases at J, with 13 bases in the middle. CDR1 is SGHNT, CDR2 YENEEA, per germline. CDR3 nucleotides: TGTGCCAGCAGCCCCTCTTCTAGGCCCGGGGAGCTGTTTTTT. Amino acid sequence: CASSPSSRPGELFF.

The chain recombines TRBV7-2 with TRBJ1-2; D is ambiguous. Germline loops: CDR1 SGHTA, CDR2 FQGNSA. Trimming left V 1 base short and J 2 bases short, with 8 bases between. The CDR3 has 14 residues. The CDR3 DNA is TGTGCCAGCAGCTTAGTGACGACAAACTATGGCTACACCTTC. Translated, it gives CASSLVTTNYGYTF.

The V call is TRBV15, the J call TRBJ2-1, with 8 bases fitting TRBD1. Germline assignment: CDR1 LNHNV and CDR2 YYDKDF (reference sequence). The CDR3 has 15 residues. V lost 4 bases and J lost 3; bases outside the gene matches: 5. The CDR3 region is CATSTQGASYNEQFF. CDR3 in DNA: TGTGCCACCAGCACCCAGGGGGCCAGCTACAATGAGCAGTTCTTC.

The chain has TRBV28 and TRBJ1-5, with TRBD1 matching over 10 bases. The CDR3 contains 15 residues. The trim removed 6 bases at V and 4 bases at J, leaving 6 bases unmatched. Germline lookup yields CDR1 MDHEN and CDR2 SYDVKM. This CDR3 reads CASRVPGQGNQPQHF. In DNA, the CDR3 is TGTGCCAGCAGGGTACCGGGACAGGGGAATCAGCCCCAGCATTTT.

This clone turned up a few times. The CDR3 DNA reads as TGTGCCAGCAGTTACGGTAGAGGGAGCTACAATGAGCAGTTCTTC. Protein: CASSYGRGSYNEQFF. The chain combines TRBV6-6 with TRBJ2-1; D may be TRBD2 (5 bases). Trimming cost V 2 bases and J 3 bases, with 11 bases left between them. The CDR3 spans 15 residues. The germline gives CDR1 MNHNY, CDR2 SVGAGI (reference sequence).

This clone was observed a handful of times. This chain links TRBV12-5 with TRBJ2-7; 7 bases align to TRBD2. The length of the CDR3 is 12 residues. The germline V gene encodes CDR1 LGHNT and CDR2 FRNRAP. V lost 6 bases, J lost 6 bases, and 5 bases stayed unmatched. In nucleotides, the CDR3 is TGTGCTAGTGGGTGGGAGGGCTCCGAGCAGTACTTC. Protein: CASGWEGSEQYF.

The V call is TRBV5-6, the J call TRBJ1-2; D is unresolved. CDR3 length equals 12 residues. Germline CDR1 reads SGHDT; CDR2 reads YYEEEE. V lost 4 bases and J lost 5, with 9 bases in between. The CDR3 sequence: CASSRDDYGYTF. In nucleotides, the CDR3 is TGTGCCAGCAGCAGAGATGATTATGGCTACACCTTC.

This chain links TRBV10-3 with TRBJ2-5, with TRBD2 matching 9 bases. The J call may be incorrect, as the DNA end agrees better with TRBJ2-7. The CDR3 runs 15 residues. Germline V CDR1 and CDR2: ENHRY, SYGVKD. The CDR3 bases are TGTGCCATCAGTTTGGATAGCGGGAGAATATACGAGCAGTACTTC. Residues: CAISLDSGRIYEQYF.

The chain recombines TRBV6-1 with TRBJ1-5; D not resolved. Germline V gene lookup returns CDR1 MNHNS and CDR2 SASEGT. V lost 4 bases, J lost 5 bases, and 3 bases lay in between. The CDR3 is 11 amino acids. This CDR3 is CASSVDQPQHF. In DNA form, the CDR3 reads TGTGCCAGCAGTGTAGATCAGCCCCAGCATTTT.

This clone was observed a single time. The CDR3 coding sequence is TGTGCCAGTAGTATCTCCGGGGGCTACACCTTC. The encoded protein is CASSISGGYTF. V is TRBV19 and J is TRBJ1-2; D not resolved. The germline gives CDR1 LNHDA, CDR2 SQIVND (reference sequence). The CDR3 sequence is 11 residues long. Trimming took off 3 bases at V and 8 bases at J, with 7 bases between the two ends.

V and J are TRBV5-1 and TRBJ2-2; the match to TRBD1 covers 10 bases. V lost 4 bases to trimming and J lost 1 base; unmatched junction nucleotides: 1. The germline gives CDR1 SGHRS, CDR2 YFSETQ. The CDR3 spans 15 residues. This chain's CDR3 is CASSGDRGNTGELFF. CDR3 DNA: TGCGCCAGCAGCGGGGACAGGGGGAACACCGGGGAGCTGTTTTTT.

This chain links TRBV7-8 with TRBJ1-5; possible D gene TRBD1, 6 bases. In germline, CDR1 is SGHVS, CDR2 FQNEAQ. V lost 2 bases and J 7 bases, leaving 12 bases between the germline ends. This CDR3 comprises 14 residues. The CDR3 DNA follows: TGTGCCAGCAGCTTACAGGGACAAGAACAGCCCCAGCATTTT. This translates into CASSLQGQEQPQHF.

V is TRBV21-1 and J is TRBJ1-5; the table gives TRBD1 as D, unverified against the DNA. TRBV21-1 is listed as a pseudogene. The CDR3 consists of 14 residues. CDR3 protein: CASGNLREDQPQHF. Written as DNA, the CDR3 is TGTGCCAGCGGTAACCTCAGGGAAGATCAGCCCCAGCATTTT.

The rearrangement links TRBV4-1 to TRBJ2-5, with D perhaps matching TRBD1 (6 bases). CDR3 length: 17 amino acids. Germline V lookup: CDR1 MGHRA, CDR2 YSYEKL. Trimming removed 1 base at V and 2 bases at J, with 17 bases between. The CDR3, as DNA: TGCGCCAGCAGCCAAGGGTATCAGGGGCGCAGACAAGAGACCCAGTACTTC. Its translation is CASSQGYQGRRQETQYF.

This clone was detected only once. This sequence joins TRBV28 and TRBJ2-3; 7 bases agree with TRBD2. Unmatched junction bases numbered 7, after V lost 1 base and J lost 0 bases. Germline V gene data show CDR1 as MDHEN and CDR2 as SYDVKM. This CDR3 region has 17 residues. CDR3 nucleotide sequence: TGTGCCAGCAGTTTATACCGGGACTACTCTAGCACAGATACGCAGTATTTT. Translated, it gives CASSLYRDYSSTDTQYF.

The J gene is TRBJ1-3, the V gene TRBV5-1, with TRBD1 identical over 7 bases. V lost 0 bases, J lost 3 bases, and 6 bases stayed unmatched. Germline-derived CDR1 and CDR2 are SGHRS and YFSETQ. This CDR3 comprises 16 residues. The CDR3 spells CASSLGGGPFGNTIYF. CDR3 DNA: TGCGCCAGCAGCTTGGGAGGGGGCCCATTTGGAAACACCATATATTTT.

The chain couples TRBV5-4 to TRBJ2-7; TRBD1 agrees at 10 bases. This CDR3 spans 14 amino acids. V shed 3 bases, J shed 3 bases, and the junction held 3 bases outside the gene matches. Germline assignment: CDR1 SGHNT and CDR2 YYREEE (reference sequence). CDR3 in amino acids: CASSSRDRGYEQYF. In DNA form, the CDR3 reads TGTGCCAGCAGCTCCCGGGACAGGGGCTACGAGCAGTACTTC.

This clone was picked up one time. The chain carries TRBV5-1 and TRBJ2-1; 12 positions match TRBD2. Germline V gene data show CDR1 as SGHRS and CDR2 as YFSETQ. The CDR3 has 16 residues. V dropped 2 bases and J dropped 4; count of bases not matched to a gene: 4. In DNA form, the CDR3 reads TGCGCCAGCAGCTTAACCGGGACTAGCGGGTACAATGAGCAGTTCTTC. Its translation is CASSLTGTSGYNEQFF.

The genes are TRBV5-1 and TRBJ1-1, with D tentatively TRBD1 (6 bases). The V gene lost 4 bases and the J gene lost 5 bases, with 12 bases spanning the gap. CDR3 size: 13 residues. Per the germline V gene, CDR1 is SGHRS and CDR2 is YFSETQ. DNA of the CDR3: TGCGCCAGCAGCCAGGCGAGGGGGACTGAAGCTTTCTTT. Protein: CASSQARGTEAFF.

The chain couples TRBV28 to TRBJ1-3; D might be TRBD1 (6 bases). The length of the CDR3 is 14 residues. The V gene lost 4 bases and the J gene lost 2 bases, with 9 bases spanning the gap. Germline CDR1 and CDR2: MDHEN and SYDVKM. CDR3 in amino acids: CASSWGTTGNTIYF. The CDR3 nucleotides read TGTGCCAGCAGTTGGGGGACAACTGGAAACACCATATATTTT. The full variable domain, rest sourced from reference TRBV28 and TRBJ1-3, is DVKVTQSSRYLVKRTGEKVFLECVQDMDHENMFWYRQDPGLGLRLIYFSYDVKMKEKGDIPEGYSVSREKKERFSLILESASTNQTSMYLCASSWGTTGNTIYFGEGSWLTVV.

This chain uses TRBV5-1 with TRBJ1-2; no firm D call. Trimming cost V 4 bases and J 5 bases, with 9 bases left between them. The germline gives CDR1 SGHRS, CDR2 YFSETQ. This CDR3 region has 12 residues. The CDR3 coding sequence is TGCGCCAGCAGCCCGGGAGATTATGGCTACACCTTC. Translation gives CASSPGDYGYTF. The full variable domain, with the rest looked up from reference TRBV5-1 and TRBJ1-2, is KAGVTQTPRYLIKTRGQQVTLSCSPISGHRSVSWYQQTPGQGLQFLFEYFSETQRNKGNFPGRFSGRQFSNSRSEMNVSTLELGDSALYLCASSPGDYGYTFGSGTRLTVV.

As concerns this clone: Its ends do not fully match the called genes, so a read error is possible. The chain is built from TRBV30 and TRBJ2-6, with 7 bases matching TRBD1. CDR1 and CDR2 from the germline V gene are GTSNPN and SVGIG (reference sequence). The CDR3 extends over 16 amino acids. CDR3 in DNA: TGTGCCTGGAGTGTGACAGGGAGCTCTGGGGCCAACGGCCTGACTTTC. Amino acids: CAWSVTGSSGANGLTF.

This rearrangement joins TRBV2 to TRBJ1-1; tentative D call: TRBD1 (5 bases). Per the germline V gene, CDR1 is SNHLY and CDR2 is FYNNEI. CDR3 length: 13 amino acids. V dropped 7 bases and J dropped 5 bases, with 14 bases sitting between them. CDR3 residues: CASTKGYGTEAFF. For the CDR3, the DNA is TGTGCCAGCACCAAGGGGTACGGGACTGAAGCTTTCTTT.

CDR3 residues: CASTTDEETQYF. CDR3 sequence (DNA): TGTGCCAGCACAACTGATGAAGAGACCCAGTACTTC. This chain joins TRBV2 and TRBJ2-5, with D unclear. CDR1 is SNHLY and CDR2 is FYNNEI in the germline V gene. V dropped 7 bases and J dropped 3 bases, with 9 bases sitting between them. The CDR3 loop spans 12 amino acids.

This chain connects TRBV4-2 to TRBJ2-1; 10 nucleotides align to TRBD2. The CDR3 covers 16 residues. With 4 bases clipped from V and 5 bases from J, the junction kept 8 bases outside the gene matches. The germline CDR1 and CDR2 sequences are LGHNA and YNFKEQ. The CDR3 loop reads CASSLTLAGVNNEQFF. The CDR3, as DNA: TGTGCCAGCAGCCTTACCCTAGCGGGAGTGAACAATGAGCAGTTCTTC.

In its sample, this clone was seen once. The V gene is TRBV5-6, the J gene TRBJ1-3; D is unresolved. Looked up from germline, CDR1 is SGHDT and CDR2 is YYEEEE. CDR3 length: 13 amino acids. V dropped 3 bases and J dropped 4 bases, with 8 bases sitting between them. DNA of the CDR3: TGTGCCAGCAGCTCGGGAGCGGGAAACACCATATATTTT. Translation gives CASSSGAGNTIYF.

The rearrangement uses TRBV7-9 and TRBJ2-6; TRBD1 might be the D (5 bases). Trimming removed 3 bases at V and 11 bases at J, with 8 bases between. CDR3 length: 12 residues. Germline CDR1 and CDR2: SEHNR and FQNEAQ (reference sequence). The CDR3 DNA reads as TGTGCCAGCAGCTTGGGGCCCTACGTCCTGACTTTC. This gives the protein CASSLGPYVLTF.